These 20 T cell receptor beta chains were all obtained from the same sample, sequenced in a study of blood T cell repertoires in COVID-19. Sequencing was performed with immunoSEQ multiplex PCR; in TCRdb, only in-frame clones are kept and a portion is missing. The top ten clones hold approximately 3% of a sample with tens of thousands of clones, under 95% of them seen once. Sequenced input: peripheral blood. The receptors come from a man aged 50 to 59 with acute or convalescent COVID-19.

V usage is TRBV2 and J usage is TRBJ2-2, with D maybe TRBD2 (7 bases). The germline V gene encodes CDR1 SNHLY and CDR2 FYNNEI. This CDR3 is 14 amino acids long. The V gene lost 10 bases and the J gene lost 5 bases, with 17 bases spanning the gap. The CDR3 loop is CATVRGARTGELFF. The DNA for the CDR3 is TGTGCCACCGTCCGGGGGGCGCGGACCGGGGAGCTGTTTTTT.

On this clone itself: The same CDR3 is also encoded by other DNA sequences in this sample. The chain combines TRBV19 with TRBJ2-7; D not resolved. The CDR3 runs 13 residues. V lost 2 bases and J lost 4, with 9 bases in between. The germline V gene has CDR1 LNHDA and CDR2 SQIVND (reference sequence). CDR3 sequence reads: CASSINLPYEQYF. For the CDR3, the DNA is TGTGCCAGTAGTATAAACTTACCTTACGAGCAGTACTTC. The variable domain in full, with the rest retrieved from reference TRBV19 and TRBJ2-7, is DGGITQSPKYLFRKEGQNVTLSCEQNLNHDAMYWYRQDPGQGLRLIYYSQIVNDFQKGDIAEGYSVSREKKESFPLTVTSAQKNPTAFYLCASSINLPYEQYFGPGTRLTVT.

This rearrangement joins TRBV5-4 to TRBJ1-2; a weak D match, TRBD1 (5 bases). CDR3 size: 13 residues. The germline V gene has CDR1 SGHNT and CDR2 YYREEE (reference sequence). Trimming shortened V by 4 bases and J by 5 bases, and 12 bases separated the two germline ends. CDR3 DNA sequence: TGTGCCAGCAGCCTAGACAGTAGATATGGCTACACCTTC. Translation gives CASSLDSRYGYTF.

This chain joins TRBV5-8 and TRBJ2-3; 8 bases are a match to TRBD1. The CDR3 sequence is 14 residues long. V lost 4 bases to trimming and J lost 6 bases; unmatched junction nucleotides: 7. CDR1 and CDR2 from the germline V gene are SGHTS and YDEGEE. The CDR3: CASSPGTGPDTQYF. The CDR3 nucleotides read TGTGCCAGCAGCCCCGGGACAGGACCGGATACGCAGTATTTT. The full variable domain, completed using reference TRBV5-8 and TRBJ2-3, is EAGVTQSPTHLIKTRGQQATLRCSPISGHTSVYWYQQALGLGLQFLLWYDEGEERNRGNFPPRFSGRQFPNYSSELNVNALELEDSALYLCASSPGTGPDTQYFGPGTRLTVL.

The chain has TRBV6-5 and TRBJ1-1, with a tentative D call TRBD1 (5 bases). The CDR3 loop spans 13 amino acids. V lost 6 bases and J 9 bases, leaving 17 bases between the germline ends. From germline, CDR1 is MNHEY and CDR2 SVGAGI. The DNA of the CDR3 is TGTGCCAGCAGAATGCCGACAGCGCTTAAAGCTTTCTTT. Translated: CASRMPTALKAFF.

The genes are TRBV30 and TRBJ1-4, with 7 bases lining up with TRBD1. Looked up from germline, CDR1 is GTSNPN and CDR2 is SVGIG (reference sequence). Trimming removed 1 base from V and 4 bases from J; junction bases left unmatched: 6. The length of the CDR3 is 15 residues. CDR3 amino acids: CAWSGGGAYNEKLFF. The CDR3 DNA reads TGTGCCTGGAGTGGAGGGGGCGCTTATAATGAAAAACTGTTTTTT. Full variable domain (remainder filled in from reference TRBV30 and TRBJ1-4): SQTIHQWPATLVQPVGSPLSLECTVEGTSNPNLYWYRQAAGRGLQLLFYSVGIGQISSEVPQNLSASRPQDRQFILSSKKLLLSDSGFYLCAWSGGGAYNEKLFFGSGTQLSVL.

This rearrangement joins TRBV7-3 to TRBJ1-1, with 11 bases fitting TRBD1. This CDR3 is built from 13 residues. Per germline, CDR1 SGHTA and CDR2 FQGTGA. The trim removed 5 bases at V and 8 bases at J, leaving 4 bases unmatched. CDR3 loop: CASSPGTGGEAFF. CDR3 in DNA: TGTGCCAGCAGCCCCGGGACAGGGGGAGAAGCTTTCTTT.

J is TRBJ1-1 and V is TRBV14; 7 bases line up with TRBD1. Per germline, CDR1 SGHDN and CDR2 FVKESK. V dropped 1 base and J dropped 11; count of bases not matched to a gene: 16. CDR3 length equals 16 residues. The CDR3 region is CASSQGLKGRGRAAFF. The CDR3, as DNA: TGTGCCAGCAGCCAAGGATTAAAGGGAAGGGGGCGCGCGGCTTTCTTT. The whole variable domain, filled in from reference TRBV14 and TRBJ1-1, reads EAGVTQFPSHSVIEKGQTVTLRCDPISGHDNLYWYRRVMGKEIKFLLHFVKESKQDESGMPNNRFLAERTGGTYSTLKVQPAELEDSGVYFCASSQGLKGRGRAAFFGQGTRLTVV.

This sequence joins TRBV21-1 and TRBJ1-2. TRBV21-1 represents a pseudogene. This CDR3 is 13 amino acids long. CDR3 sequence reads: CASSKNREGGYTF. DNA of the CDR3: TGTGCCAGCAGCAAGAACAGGGAGGGTGGCTACACCTTC.

This clone is a singleton in its sample. This chain links TRBV30 with TRBJ2-5; no clear D. The CDR3 is made up of 11 amino acids. The germline V gene has CDR1 GTSNPN and CDR2 SVGIG (reference sequence). The V and J ends lost 4 bases and 4 bases respectively, with 7 bases between them. The CDR3 nucleotides read TGTGCCTGGAATGCGGTAGAGACCCAGTACTTC. Protein sequence: CAWNAVETQYF.

The CDR3 protein is CASSLLSSGFYEQYF. The DNA for the CDR3 is TGTGCCAGCAGTTTACTCTCTAGCGGATTCTACGAGCAGTACTTC. The rearrangement uses TRBV28 and TRBJ2-7; 7 nucleotides align to TRBD2. CDR3 length: 15 residues. V was clipped by 2 bases and J by 3 bases; unmatched bases: 7. Germline CDR1 MDHEN, CDR2 SYDVKM.

The chain couples TRBV28 to TRBJ1-1; maybe TRBD1 (6 bases). Germline assignment: CDR1 MDHEN and CDR2 SYDVKM. The CDR3 spans 14 residues. Deletions cut 2 bases from V and 1 base from J, with 8 bases between. The CDR3 sequence is CASSLGGANTEAFF. The CDR3 DNA reads as TGTGCCAGCAGTTTAGGGGGCGCGAACACTGAAGCTTTCTTT.

The V call is TRBV5-1, the J call TRBJ2-1, with 8 positions matching TRBD2. V lost 3 bases to trimming and J lost 2 bases; unmatched junction nucleotides: 4. This CDR3 contains 15 residues. From germline, CDR1 is SGHRS and CDR2 YFSETQ. The CDR3 nucleotides read TGCGCCAGCAGCTACGGGGGGGTCGCCTACAATGAGCAGTTCTTC. Amino acid sequence: CASSYGGVAYNEQFF.

V and J are TRBV24-1 and TRBJ1-2; weak D call: TRBD1 (6 bases). Germline loops: CDR1 KGHDR, CDR2 SFDVKD. The CDR3 has 12 residues. V lost 3 bases to trimming and J lost 8 bases, with 9 bases between them. DNA for the CDR3: TGTGCCACCAGTGATCCGGGGGGCGGCTACACCTTC. This gives the protein CATSDPGGGYTF.

The rearrangement joins TRBV3-1 (or the pseudogene TRBV3-2) to TRBJ2-1, with 9 bases that match TRBD2. Germline CDR1 and CDR2: LGHDT and YNNKEL (reference sequence). The CDR3 sequence is 16 residues long. J was trimmed by 5 bases and V by 1 base; bases with no gene match: 6. The CDR3 nucleotides are TGTGCCAGCAGCCAAGTAGGACTAGCGAGGGACAATGAGCAGTTCTTC. This sequence encodes CASSQVGLARDNEQFF.

The CDR3 DNA reads as TGCGCCAGCAGCTCCGGGACAGGGACGTACGAGCAGTACTTC. It is translated as CASSSGTGTYEQYF. The chain is built from TRBV5-1 and TRBJ2-7, with 9 bases fitting TRBD1. Germline V CDR1 and CDR2: SGHRS, YFSETQ. This CDR3 contains 14 residues. Trimming took 3 bases from V and 4 from J; bases not matched to a gene: 5.

This chain connects TRBV18 to TRBJ1-1, with D maybe TRBD1 (5 bases). V gave up 3 bases and J gave up 10 bases, with 15 bases separating them. This CDR3 comprises 13 residues. CDR1 and CDR2 from the germline V gene are KGHSH and LQKENI. The CDR3, as DNA: TGTGCCAGCTCACCCGACAGTCAAATTCGAGCTTTCTTT. The encoded protein is CASSPDSQIRAFF.

The chain links TRBV18 to TRBJ2-1; TRBD2 agrees at 8 bases. V gave up 0 bases and J gave up 4 bases; unmatched junction bases: 2. This CDR3 has 15 residues. CDR1 and CDR2 from the germline V gene are KGHSH and LQKENI. DNA for the CDR3: TGTGCCAGCTCACCACCCAGCGGGGGATACAATGAGCAGTTCTTC. Its translation: CASSPPSGGYNEQFF.

The V call is TRBV6-4, the J call TRBJ1-1, with D perhaps TRBD1 (5 bases). CDR1 and CDR2 from the germline V gene are MRHNA and SNTAGT. CDR3 length equals 13 residues. V was cut by 5 bases and J by 2 bases, with 9 bases left in between. The CDR3 loop is CASSTDSNTEAFF. CDR3 DNA sequence: TGTGCCAGCAGTACCGACAGCAACACTGAAGCTTTCTTT.

This sequence joins TRBV7-3 and TRBJ2-6, with 10 bases aligning to TRBD1. Per the germline V gene, CDR1 is SGHTA and CDR2 is FQGTGA. Trimming at V came to 5 bases and at J to 0 bases, leaving 7 bases not matched to a gene. The CDR3 has 18 residues. The CDR3 sequence is CASSLEGTGVSGANVLTF. CDR3 sequence (DNA): TGTGCCAGCAGCCTCGAAGGGACAGGGGTCTCTGGGGCCAACGTCCTGACTTTC.